Given below is one TCR beta chain in context. The sample belongs to a study of blood T cell repertoires in COVID-19. Study as a whole: In each case, the material was cDNA or gDNA derived from T cells, B-cell-depleted T cells, or PBMCs.

Sequenced by immunoSEQ multiplex PCR; TCRdb stores in-frame clones only, minus some. Among more than 100,000 clones, 84% were seen once, and the ten largest hold roughly 3.9%. Which cohort a participant joined came from the clinical history participants gave. This receptor was taken from a young woman who had recovered from COVID-19. The material sequenced was PBMCs or T cells enriched from blood (not recorded which).

The CDR3 region has the DNA TGTGCCAGCAGTTACGGCGGGACAGGTGCCTACGAGCAGTACTTC. It translates to CASSYGGTGAYEQYF. The V and J genes are TRBV6-2 or TRBV6-3 and TRBJ2-7; 8 bases line up with TRBD1. The CDR3 totals 15 residues. V shed 2 bases and J 2 bases; nucleotides not matched to a gene: 5. Germline-derived CDR1 and CDR2 are MNHEY and SVGEGT.